The entry below describes one T cell receptor beta chain. The ends were cut back, 1 base at V and 4 bases at J, with 20 bases in the middle. CDR1 is LNHNV, CDR2 YYDKDF, per germline (reference sequence). CDR3 length equals 17 residues. This record belongs to a study of blood T cell repertoires in COVID-19. About the study: There were acute and convalescent COVID-19 samples, and they came from the United States, Italy and Spain. PBMCs, B-cell-depleted T cells, or T cells provided the cDNA or gDNA that made up the material.

In the authors' workflow: Reference gene primer amplification in the assay estimated nucleated cell counts. Profiled with immunoSEQ multiplex PCR; TCRdb holds only in-frame clones, not every one. That table furnishes V, J and clone size, whereas the DNA furnished D and trimming. The sample lists more than 90,000 clones, around 84% occurring once. The TCR sequence derives from a woman aged 70-85 years with active or convalescent COVID-19. The source material was peripheral blood. The chain joins TRBV15 to TRBJ2-7, with a possible D match to TRBD1 (6 bases). In DNA form, the CDR3 reads TGTGCCACCAGCAGAGTCAGACCCGGGACAAATCTTTACGAGCAGTACTTC. As protein: CATSRVRPGTNLYEQYF. The full variable domain, with the rest looked up from reference TRBV15 and TRBJ2-7, is DAMVIQNPRYQVTQFGKPVTLSCSQTLNHNVMYWYQQKSSQAPKLLFHYYDKDFNNEADTPDNFQSRRPNTSFCFLDIRSPGLGDTAMYLCATSRVRPGTNLYEQYFGPGTRLTVT.